Sequencing of this T cell receptor (beta chain) was carried out in a study of human T cells and chemical hapten exposure. Points from the study as a whole: With DPC sensitization, TCRs exceeding 1 in 1000 frequency showed no change.

The CDR3 is 16 amino acids. CDR1 and CDR2 (germline): SQVTM, ANQGSEA. After removal of 7 bases from V and 0 bases from J, the junction contained 9 bases not matched to a gene. Time point in this sample: healthy volunteer bleed at 6 weeks. Unfractionated whole blood yielded the extracted total RNA. Library construction involved attaching unique molecular identifiers to individual cDNA molecules, which allowed quantitative, reproducible TCR counting. The authors' processing: Between about 23,224 and 700,000 TCRs appeared in each sample, and the median stood at roughly 95,000. A single record per CDR3 protein comes from TCRdb applying MiXCR to the RACE reads. TCRdb assigned the V and J calls; the authors' analysis was not used. The table shows tens of thousands of distinct CDR3 sequences, with approximately 8% occurring only once. This clonotype was seen a few times. The antigen is not known.

This chain uses TRBV29-1 with TRBJ2-2; 9 nucleotides line up with TRBD2. Sequencing used whole blood. The receptor's source is a male donor in good health. Some clones in this sample may be carry-over from other donors' samples. The CDR3 DNA follows: TGCAGCGCTGGGGAGACTAGCGGAGCGAACACCGGGGAGCTGTTTTTT. As protein: CSAGETSGANTGELFF.